This TCR beta chain comes out of a study of identical twins' blood T cells. One entry per CDR3 protein results from TCRdb running MiXCR on the 5' RACE reads. The data contain about 370,000 distinct CDR3 sequences, over 25% of them singletons. Three pairs of healthy female monozygous twins were the donors. Germline CDR1 reads SGHRS; CDR2 reads YFSETQ. The CDR3 contains 16 residues. As concerns this clonotype: Compared with germline, one end of the junction differs, possibly owing to a read error.

The V and J genes are TRBV5-1 and TRBJ1-2; D may be TRBD1 (5 bases). The clonotype originates from a woman aged 18-49 years in good health. Input material: PBMCs. CDR3 residues: CASSFISGRSNHGYTF. The CDR3 nucleotides read TGCGCCAGCAGCTTTATTTCAGGGCGATCTAACCATGGCTACACCTTC.